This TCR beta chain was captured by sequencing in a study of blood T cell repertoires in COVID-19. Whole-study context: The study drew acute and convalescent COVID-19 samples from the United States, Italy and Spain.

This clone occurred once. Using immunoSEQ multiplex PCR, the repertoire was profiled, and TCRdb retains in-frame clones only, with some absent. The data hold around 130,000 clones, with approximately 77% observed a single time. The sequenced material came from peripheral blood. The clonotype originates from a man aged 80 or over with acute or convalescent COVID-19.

CDR3 in amino acids: CASSFGQSSYEQYF. CDR3 nucleotides: TGTGCCAGCAGCTTCGGACAGAGCTCCTACGAGCAGTACTTC. The V call is TRBV7-9, the J call TRBJ2-7, with D perhaps TRBD1 (6 bases). Germline CDR1 and CDR2: SEHNR and FQNEAQ (reference sequence). This CDR3 contains 14 residues. V gave up 3 bases and J gave up 0 bases, with 9 bases separating them.